Below are 21 T cell receptor beta chains sequenced from a single sample in a study of tumor and adjacent non-tumor tissue in lung cancer. Three rounds of nested PCR, following a modified ARM-PCR protocol, produced the TCRbeta library. TCRdb redid the calling of the multiplex PCR reads with MiXCR, one entry per CDR3 protein. The sample gives 35,000 to 55,000 distinct CDR3 sequences, roughly 60% of which show up once; roughly 19% is in the top ten. No cell sorting was done before RNA was extracted from the tissue. This non-tumor lung sample came from over 3 cm beyond the tumor edge. Sequencing was performed on distant non-tumor lung tissue. The receptor source for this set is a middle-aged woman with non-small cell lung cancer.

The V and J genes are TRBV28 and TRBJ2-4, with 9 positions matching TRBD1. Germline CDR1 is MDHEN and CDR2 is SYDVKM. The CDR3 runs 16 residues. Losses at the gene ends were 7 bases for V and 7 bases for J; bases not matched to a gene: 14. CDR3 amino acids: CASTSPSDRGWNIQYF. The CDR3 DNA reads TGTGCCAGCACTTCCCCCTCGGACAGGGGTTGGAACATTCAGTACTTC.

By proportion, this clonotype is medium-sized. The chain joins TRBV6-5 to TRBJ2-1, with 7 bases identical to TRBD2. This CDR3 contains 15 residues. Germline CDR1 and CDR2: MNHEY and SVGAGI. The V gene end was trimmed by 6 bases and the J gene end by 1 base; junction bases not matched to a gene: 6. This CDR3 reads CASRASGPSYNEQFF. For the CDR3, the DNA is TGTGCCAGCAGGGCTAGCGGTCCTTCCTACAATGAGCAGTTCTTC.

The CDR3 sequence: CASKESSGGALDTQYF. The CDR3 DNA sequence: TGTGCCAGCAAAGAAAGTAGCGGGGGGGCCCTAGATACGCAGTATTTT. The V and J genes are TRBV2 and TRBJ2-3; 11 positions match TRBD2. The CDR3 covers 16 residues. The J segment lost 5 bases and the V segment lost 7 bases, leaving 11 bases of the junction unmatched. CDR1 and CDR2 from the germline V gene are SNHLY and FYNNEI.

This clonotype was seen only a few times. A much larger clone is a single base away; this may be a read error. In DNA, the CDR3 is TGTGCCAGCAGCCGGACACCAAACACTGATGCTTTCTTT. This translates into CASSRTPNTDAFF. The genes are TRBV6-5 and TRBJ1-1, with a weak D call TRBD1 (5 bases). The CDR3 is made up of 13 amino acids. In germline, CDR1 is MNHEY, CDR2 SVGAGI.

CDR3 region: CSGNRGRRRELFF. In DNA, the CDR3 is TGCAGCGGAAACAGGGGGCGTCGCAGGGAGCTGTTTTTT. The V and J genes are TRBV29-1 and TRBJ2-2; 9 nucleotides align to TRBD1. After removal of 7 bases from V and 9 bases from J, the junction contained 9 bases not matched to a gene. Germline V lookup: CDR1 SQVTM, CDR2 ANQGSEA. The CDR3 covers 13 residues.

The chain links TRBV11-2 to TRBJ2-6, with D perhaps matching TRBD1 (5 bases). Per germline, CDR1 SGHAT and CDR2 FQNNGV. Trimming took 5 bases from V and 17 from J, leaving 22 bases between them. The CDR3 is made up of 14 amino acids. The CDR3 DNA is TGTGCCAGCAGCCCCACTGCTGGGGCCAACGTATTGACTTTC. It is translated as CASSPTAGANVLTF.

As for this clonotype: A much larger clone lies one base from this, so it may be a read error. The J gene is TRBJ1-1, the V gene TRBV5-6, with D perhaps matching TRBD1 (6 bases). The CDR3 consists of 17 residues. Germline lookup yields CDR1 SGHDT and CDR2 YYEEEE. The V end was cut by 1 base, the J end by 4 bases, with 20 bases between. The CDR3 loop is CASSLLGIGGKITEAFF. Written as DNA, the CDR3 is TGTGCCAGCAGCTTGTTAGGGATCGGGGGCAAAATCACTGAAGCTTTCTTT.

This clonotype was seen many times. The V call is TRBV6-1, the J call TRBJ1-5; D uncertain. This CDR3 has 17 amino acids. Germline assignment: CDR1 MNHNS and CDR2 SASEGT. V lost 2 bases and J 0 bases, leaving 14 bases between the germline ends. The CDR3 DNA is TGTGCCAGCAGTGAATTCGGGTCGGCTTATAGCAATCAGCCCCAGCATTTT. It codes for CASSEFGSAYSNQPQHF.

The genes are TRBV14 and TRBJ2-5; D remains ambiguous. This CDR3 contains 13 residues. Germline lookup yields CDR1 SGHDN and CDR2 FVKESK. V dropped 4 bases and J dropped 7 bases, with 13 bases sitting between them. The CDR3 bases are TGTGCCAGCAGCCGGACGATACAATGGACCCAGTACTTC. It yields the protein CASSRTIQWTQYF.

This clonotype was seen once. Just one base apart from a much larger clone, this may be a read error. V usage is TRBV6-4 and J usage is TRBJ2-3; D is undetermined. The length of the CDR3 is 11 residues. Per the germline V gene, CDR1 is MRHNA and CDR2 is SNTAGT. The CDR3 loop is CASNDLDTQYF. The CDR3 nucleotides read TGTGCCAGCAATGACCTAGATACGCAGTATTTT.

About this clonotype itself: With a much larger clone just one base away, this may be a read error. This chain uses TRBV7-9 with TRBJ1-2, with D perhaps matching TRBD1 (5 bases). In germline, CDR1 is SEHNR, CDR2 FQNEAQ (reference sequence). Deletions cut 1 base from V and 9 bases from J, with 21 bases between. This CDR3 has 16 amino acids. CDR3 coding DNA: TGTGCCAGCAGCTTAGGGGGGATTGGAAAGATCAATTGCTACACCTTC. This gives the protein CASSLGGIGKINCYTF. Filled out from reference TRBV7-9 and TRBJ1-2, the complete variable domain reads DTGVSQNPRHKITKRGQNVTFRCDPISEHNRLYWYRQTLGQGPEFLTYFQNEAQLEKSRLLSDRFSAERPKGSFSTLEIQRTEQGDSAMYLCASSLGGIGKINCYTFGSGTRLTVV.

V gene TRBV19 combines with J gene TRBJ1-2, with a possible D match to TRBD1 (5 bases). Deletions cut 0 bases from V and 4 bases from J, with 12 bases between. Germline-derived CDR1 and CDR2 are LNHDA and SQIVND (reference sequence). The CDR3 contains 15 residues. In nucleotides, the CDR3 is TGTGCCAGTAGTATAGATATCAAGGGACTCTATGGCTACACCTTC. It is translated as CASSIDIKGLYGYTF. The full variable domain, in which reference TRBV19 and TRBJ1-2 provide the parts outside the CDR3, is DGGITQSPKYLFRKEGQNVTLSCEQNLNHDAMYWYRQDPGQGLRLIYYSQIVNDFQKGDIAEGYSVSREKKESFPLTVTSAQKNPTAFYLCASSIDIKGLYGYTFGSGTRLTVV.

As to this clonotype: A junction boundary mismatches the germline segment, possibly from a read error. The J gene is TRBJ1-5, the V gene TRBV6-2 or TRBV6-3; TRBD1 might be the D (6 bases). Per germline, CDR1 MNHEY and CDR2 SVGEGT. The CDR3 is 17 residues long. CDR3 amino acids: CASRSIRYRAKDQPQHF. The CDR3 DNA reads TGTGCCAGCAGATCCATCCGGTACAGGGCAAAAGATCAGCCCCAGCACTTT.

This clonotype appeared a single time. A read error may account for a junction end that differs from germline. This chain uses TRBV5-6 with TRBJ2-7; 7 nucleotides match TRBD1. Looked up from germline, CDR1 is SGHDT and CDR2 is YYEEEE. The CDR3 is 14 amino acids. In nucleotides, the CDR3 is TGTACCAGCGCGGTACAGGGGTTCTCCTACGAGCGGTACTTC. It encodes CTSAVQGFSYERYF.

The gene calls are TRBV11-3 and TRBJ2-1, with 9 bases that match TRBD1. Unmatched junction bases numbered 12, after V lost 4 bases and J lost 11 bases. This CDR3 spans 15 amino acids. The germline gives CDR1 SGHNT, CDR2 YENEEA. CDR3 DNA sequence: TGTGCCAGCAGCTCCCCGGGACAGGGTAGTAATAAGCAGTTCTTC. Its protein product is CASSSPGQGSNKQFF.

The genes are TRBV15 and TRBJ1-3; 9 nucleotides agree with TRBD1. V was pared by 1 base and J by 0 bases, with 7 bases of the junction left unmatched. CDR1 is LNHNV, CDR2 YYDKDF, per germline (reference sequence). The CDR3 contains 18 residues. CDR3 sequence reads: CATSRVRTGANSGNTIYF. CDR3 bases: TGTGCCACCAGCAGAGTAAGGACAGGGGCGAACTCTGGAAACACCATATATTTT.

On this clonotype itself: A much larger clone lies a single base off, so this may be a read error. J is TRBJ2-4 and V is TRBV12-3 or TRBV12-4; 8 bases agree with TRBD2. This CDR3 contains 14 residues. With V trimmed by 5 bases and J by 6 bases, 6 bases remained unmatched. The CDR3 reads CASSLTGGRNIQYF. CDR3 sequence (DNA): TGTGCCAGCAGTCTAACGGGAGGGAGAAACATTCAGTACTTC.

A remark on this clonotype: The junction departs from the called germline gene at one end, perhaps through a read error. The chain couples TRBV10-2 to TRBJ2-7; D is uncertain. This CDR3 region has 13 residues. CDR1 is WSHSY and CDR2 is SAAADI in the germline V gene. CDR3 sequence (DNA): TGCGCCAGTAGCCCCTCTCGTGGGTACGAGCGGTACTTC. Translating gives CASSPSRGYERYF.

Worth noting for this clonotype: In this CDR3 the conserved last residue, phenylalanine or tryptophan, is missing, so a read error is likely. The CDR3 region is CASSTYKNTGELFI. CDR3 nucleotides: TGTGCCAGCAGTACCTACAAGAACACCGGGGAGCTGTTTATT. V is TRBV6-1 and J is TRBJ2-2; D uncertain. Deletions cut 5 bases from V and 1 base from J, with 8 bases between. The CDR3 extends over 14 amino acids. Germline CDR1 MNHNS, CDR2 SASEGT.

The gene calls are TRBV12-3 or TRBV12-4 and TRBJ1-1; D gene unclear. This CDR3 contains 13 residues. The DNA for the CDR3 is TGTGTCACCCAGTCGAATATAGGCACCGAAGCTTTCTTT. The encoded protein is CVTQSNIGTEAFF.

A note on this clonotype: A junction end diverges from the germline sequence, so it may reflect a read error. The V and J genes are TRBV11-1 and TRBJ1-4; TRBD1 might be the D (5 bases). The germline gives CDR1 SGHAT, CDR2 FQDESV (reference sequence). The CDR3 runs 16 residues. CDR3 in DNA: TGTACCAGCAGTTTAGACTACGATACAGGAACCGAAAAACTGTTTTTT. Translation: CTSSLDYDTGTEKLFF.